The T cell receptor (beta chain) under discussion was sequenced for a study of post-analysis software for immune sequencing data. CDR3 size: 14 residues. The germline V gene encodes CDR1 SGHRS and CDR2 YFSETQ. Trimming removed 4 bases from V and 5 bases from J, with 16 bases in between. General study points: Relative to controls, patients had five TRBV segments at higher frequency, with TRBV5-6, TRBV5-1 and TRBV20-1 among these.

cDNA libraries for TCR beta contained unique molecular identifiers. TCRdb independently ran MiXCR on the PCR reads; one entry per CDR3 protein. There are approximately 630,000 distinct CDR3 sequences in the sample; roughly three fifths occur only once, and about 11% lies in the top ten. Turning to this clonotype: As yet, its antigen is unknown.

This sequence joins TRBV5-1 and TRBJ2-7; D is uncertain. The origin of this receptor is a girl aged 2 to 9 with multiple sclerosis. What was sequenced was blood. The DNA for the CDR3 is TGCGCCAGCAGCCTCCAACGATCTGCCGACGAGCAGTACTTC. It is translated as CASSLQRSADEQYF.